The 4 T cell receptor beta chains in this list originate from one sample, sequenced in a study of CXCR3-negative and CXCR3-positive naive CD8 T cells. Study conclusions and caveats: Researchers report that CXCR3-positive naive cells carry more hydrophobic TRB CDR3s than CXCR3-negative naive cells.

Via 5' RACE with UMI labels, TRB cDNA libraries were prepared. TCRdb re-called the 5' RACE reads; one entry per CDR3 protein, DNA not given. There are about 150,000 distinct CDR3 sequences in the sample, with 0.45% to 0.6% held by the top ten. These receptors have no known antigen. Sequencing was carried out using naive CXCR3+ CD8+ T cells from blood. Sample subset: CD45RO-CCR7+CD27+CD95- naive CD8+ T cells expressing CXCR3 (TNR3+). These receptors all stem from a human donor in good health. Some clones in this sample may be carry-over from other donors' samples.

The V call is TRBV29-1, the J call TRBJ2-7; TCRdb proposes TRBD1, but this gene call is untestable without DNA. The CDR3 has 12 residues. The germline V gene has CDR1 SQVTM and CDR2 ANQGSEA. The chain's CDR3 is CSVLTGANEQYF.

The chain employs TRBV9 and TRBJ2-1; the TRBD2 assignment by TCRdb is unverifiable without DNA. This CDR3 region has 16 residues. Germline V lookup: CDR1 SGDLS, CDR2 YYNGEE. The chain's CDR3 is CASSARTSGFVNEQFF.

The rearrangement joins TRBV20-1 to TRBJ2-7. This CDR3 region has 13 residues. Germline V gene data show CDR1 as DFQATT and CDR2 as SNEGSKA (reference sequence). This chain's CDR3 is CSAREGGSYEQYF.

The genes are TRBV29-1 and TRBJ1-2; absent DNA, TCRdb's TRBD1 call cannot be checked. CDR1 and CDR2 (germline): SQVTM, ANQGSEA. This CDR3 is built from 13 residues. CDR3 residues: CSVDGQGSGGYTF.